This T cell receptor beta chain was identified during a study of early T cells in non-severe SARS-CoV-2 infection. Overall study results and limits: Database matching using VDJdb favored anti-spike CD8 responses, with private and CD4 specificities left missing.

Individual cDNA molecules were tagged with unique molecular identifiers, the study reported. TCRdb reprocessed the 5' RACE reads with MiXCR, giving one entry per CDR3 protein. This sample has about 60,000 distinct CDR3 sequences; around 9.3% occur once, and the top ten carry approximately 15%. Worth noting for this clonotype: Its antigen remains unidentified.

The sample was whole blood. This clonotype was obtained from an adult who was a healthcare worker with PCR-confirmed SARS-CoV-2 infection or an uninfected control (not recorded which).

In DNA form, the CDR3 reads TGTGCCAGCAGCTTATTTGGACTTCGGACCGGCTACACCTTC. Translation gives CASSLFGLRTGYTF. This chain connects TRBV13 to TRBJ1-2; D gene ambiguous. The CDR3 length is 14 residues. Germline V gives CDR1 PRHDT, CDR2 FYEKMQ (reference sequence). Trimming pared 2 bases from V and 8 bases from J, leaving 15 bases between. Filled out from reference TRBV13 and TRBJ1-2, the complete variable domain reads AAGVIQSPRHLIKEKRETATLKCYPIPRHDTVYWYQQGPGQDPQFLISFYEKMQSDKGSIPDRFSAQQFSDYHSELNMSSLELGDSALYFCASSLFGLRTGYTFGSGTRLTVV.